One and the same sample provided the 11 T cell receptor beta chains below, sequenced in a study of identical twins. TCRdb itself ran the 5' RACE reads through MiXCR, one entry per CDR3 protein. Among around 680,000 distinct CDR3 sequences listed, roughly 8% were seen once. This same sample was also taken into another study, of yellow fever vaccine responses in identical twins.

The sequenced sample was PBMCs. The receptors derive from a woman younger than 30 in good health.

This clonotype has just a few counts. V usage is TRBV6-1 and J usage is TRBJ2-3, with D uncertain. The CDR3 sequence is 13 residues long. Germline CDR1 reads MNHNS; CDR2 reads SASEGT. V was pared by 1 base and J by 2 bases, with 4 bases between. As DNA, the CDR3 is TGTGCCAGCAGTGAAGTATTCACAGATACGCAGTATTTT. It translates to CASSEVFTDTQYF.

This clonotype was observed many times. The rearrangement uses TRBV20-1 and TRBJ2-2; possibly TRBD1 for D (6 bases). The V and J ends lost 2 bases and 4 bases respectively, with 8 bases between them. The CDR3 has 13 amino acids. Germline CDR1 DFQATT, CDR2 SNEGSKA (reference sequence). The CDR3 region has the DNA TGCAGTGCTAGACAGACAGGCACCGGGGAGCTGTTTTTT. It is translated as CSARQTGTGELFF.

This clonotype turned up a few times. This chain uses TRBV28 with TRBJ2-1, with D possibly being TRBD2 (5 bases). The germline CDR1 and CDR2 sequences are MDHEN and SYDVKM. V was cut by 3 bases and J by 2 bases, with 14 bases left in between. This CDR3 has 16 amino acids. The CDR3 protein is CASSFSSTGTYNEQFF. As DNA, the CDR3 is TGTGCCAGCAGTTTTAGTAGCACCGGGACCTACAATGAGCAGTTCTTC.

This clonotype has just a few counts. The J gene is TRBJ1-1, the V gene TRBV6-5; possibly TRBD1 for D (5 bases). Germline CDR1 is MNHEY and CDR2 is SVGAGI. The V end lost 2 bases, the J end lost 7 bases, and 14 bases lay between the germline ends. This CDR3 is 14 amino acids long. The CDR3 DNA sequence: TGTGCCAGCAGTTACCAGGGAAGGAGGAGTGAAGCTTTCTTT. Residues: CASSYQGRRSEAFF.

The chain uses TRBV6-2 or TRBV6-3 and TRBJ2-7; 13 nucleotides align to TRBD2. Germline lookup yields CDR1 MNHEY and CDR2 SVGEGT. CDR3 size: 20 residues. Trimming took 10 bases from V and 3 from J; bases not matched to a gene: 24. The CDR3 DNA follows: TGTGCCACCACCACGGCAACCTCTACTAGCGGGGGGGTGGAATTCTACGAGCAGTACTTC. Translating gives CATTTATSTSGGVEFYEQYF.

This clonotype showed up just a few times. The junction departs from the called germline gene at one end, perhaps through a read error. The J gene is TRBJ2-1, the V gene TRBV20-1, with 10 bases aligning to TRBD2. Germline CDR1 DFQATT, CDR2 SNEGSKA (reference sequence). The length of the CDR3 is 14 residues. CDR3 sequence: CSAGEGLANDEQFF. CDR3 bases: TGCAGTGCTGGAGAGGGACTAGCGAACGATGAGCAGTTCTTC.

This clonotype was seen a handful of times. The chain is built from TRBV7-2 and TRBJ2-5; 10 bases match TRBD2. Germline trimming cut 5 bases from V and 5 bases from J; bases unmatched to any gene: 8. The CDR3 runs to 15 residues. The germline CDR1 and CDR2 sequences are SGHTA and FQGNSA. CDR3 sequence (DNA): TGTGCCAGCAGCCACGGACTGGGACTAGCGGAGACCCAGTACTTC. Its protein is CASSHGLGLAETQYF.

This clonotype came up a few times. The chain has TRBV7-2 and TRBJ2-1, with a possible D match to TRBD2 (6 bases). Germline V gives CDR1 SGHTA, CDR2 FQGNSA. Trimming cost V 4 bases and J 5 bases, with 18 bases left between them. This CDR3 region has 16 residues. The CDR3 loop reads CASSSIKRADNNEQFF. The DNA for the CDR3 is TGTGCCAGCAGCTCCATAAAGCGGGCCGATAACAATGAGCAGTTCTTC.

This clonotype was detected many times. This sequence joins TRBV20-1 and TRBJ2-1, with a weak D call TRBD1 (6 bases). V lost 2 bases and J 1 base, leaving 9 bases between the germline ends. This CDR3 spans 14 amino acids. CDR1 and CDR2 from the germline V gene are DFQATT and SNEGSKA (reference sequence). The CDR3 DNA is TGCAGTGCTAGAAGGGACATATCCTACAATGAGCAGTTCTTC. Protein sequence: CSARRDISYNEQFF.

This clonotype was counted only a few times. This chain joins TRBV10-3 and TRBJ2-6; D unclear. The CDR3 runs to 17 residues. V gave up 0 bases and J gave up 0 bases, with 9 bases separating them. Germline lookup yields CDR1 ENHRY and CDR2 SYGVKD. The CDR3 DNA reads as TGTGCCATCAGTGAGTCAGGGCCAGGCTCTGGGGCCAACGTCCTGACTTTC. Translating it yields CAISESGPGSGANVLTF.

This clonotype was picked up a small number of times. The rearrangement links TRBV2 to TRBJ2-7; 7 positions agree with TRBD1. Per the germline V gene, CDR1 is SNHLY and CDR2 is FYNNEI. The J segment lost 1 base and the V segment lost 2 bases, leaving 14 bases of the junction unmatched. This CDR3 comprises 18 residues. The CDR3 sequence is CASSEIGLGQRFSYEQYF. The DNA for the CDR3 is TGTGCCAGCAGTGAAATCGGTCTGGGACAGCGATTTTCCTACGAGCAGTACTTC.